The next 9 T cell receptor beta chains were all read from a single sample in a study of shared clonotypes between healthy human individuals. The naive CD8 fraction comprised CD45RO-negative cells positively selected for CCR7 and excluded terminally differentiated effector memory CD45RA+ cells. Sequencing was performed with immunoSEQ multiplex PCR; in TCRdb, only in-frame clones are kept and a portion is missing. The table has more than 2 million clones, 85% to 95% seen once. Input material: naive CD8+ T cells from PBMCs. These receptors all come from a man aged 18 to 29 in good health. Some clones in this sample may be carry-over from other donors' samples.

This clone was recorded only once. This chain links TRBV7-2 with TRBJ2-7, with 8 bases identical to TRBD2. This CDR3 is 15 amino acids long. Germline CDR1 reads SGHTA; CDR2 reads FQGNSA. With 3 bases clipped from V and 0 bases from J, the junction kept 4 bases outside the gene matches. The chain's CDR3 is CASSFTSGTSYEQYF. DNA of the CDR3: TGTGCCAGCAGCTTCACTAGCGGAACCTCCTACGAGCAGTACTTC.

The V call is TRBV5-4, the J call TRBJ1-5; possible D gene TRBD1, 5 bases. Looked up from germline, CDR1 is SGHNT and CDR2 is YYREEE (reference sequence). V dropped 0 bases and J dropped 4 bases, with 11 bases sitting between them. The CDR3 has 15 residues. The CDR3 DNA follows: TGTGCCAGCAGCTTGGGGGGGGTAGTTAATCAGCCCCAGCATTTT. Translation: CASSLGGVVNQPQHF.

This chain links TRBV14 with TRBJ1-2; D remains unclear. The CDR3 runs to 12 residues. V dropped 0 bases and J dropped 14 bases, with 13 bases sitting between them. CDR1 is SGHDN and CDR2 is FVKESK in the germline V gene. CDR3 region: CASSQDRVLLTF. In nucleotides, the CDR3 is TGTGCCAGCAGCCAAGATCGGGTACTTCTTACCTTC.

The gene calls are TRBV27 and TRBJ1-1; weak D call: TRBD1 (6 bases). The CDR3 totals 15 residues. V lost 8 bases and J lost 0, with 16 bases in between. In germline, CDR1 is MNHEY, CDR2 SMNVEV (reference sequence). The CDR3 loop reads CASGGRPSMNTEAFF. The CDR3 DNA reads as TGTGCCAGCGGGGGCAGGCCCAGTATGAACACTGAAGCTTTCTTT.

This clone has a handful of counts. This chain connects TRBV6-5 to TRBJ1-1, with 8 bases lining up with TRBD1. With 7 bases clipped from V and 4 bases from J, the junction kept 2 bases outside the gene matches. The CDR3 extends over 12 amino acids. The germline gives CDR1 MNHEY, CDR2 SVGAGI. Here the CDR3 DNA reads TGTGCCAGCAAACAGGGGGGCACTGAAGCTTTCTTT. Protein: CASKQGGTEAFF.

V is TRBV6-1 and J is TRBJ1-4, with 10 bases matching TRBD1. The CDR3 consists of 15 residues. Germline CDR1 is MNHNS and CDR2 is SASEGT. V was clipped by 8 bases and J by 5 bases; unmatched bases: 8. The CDR3: CASHYGQGVNEKLFF. Here the CDR3 DNA reads TGTGCCAGCCACTATGGACAGGGGGTAAATGAAAAACTGTTTTTT.

To note about this clone: Other DNA sequences in this sample translate to the same CDR3. The rearrangement uses TRBV11-2 and TRBJ2-7, with D maybe TRBD2 (6 bases). Trimming left V 4 bases short and J 2 bases short, with 12 bases between. CDR1 is SGHAT and CDR2 is FQNNGV in the germline V gene. This CDR3 region has 14 residues. CDR3 DNA sequence: TGTGCCAGCAGCTCCTCGGGACTTGCCTACGAGCAGTACTTC. Translating gives CASSSSGLAYEQYF.

The chain employs TRBV29-1 and TRBJ2-4; TRBD2 matches 10 bases. CDR3 length equals 16 residues. After removal of 0 bases from V and 4 bases from J, the junction contained 6 bases not matched to a gene. CDR1 is SQVTM and CDR2 is ANQGSEA in the germline V gene. CDR3: CSVEDLGTSEKNIQYF. The CDR3, as DNA: TGCAGCGTTGAAGATCTCGGGACTAGCGAAAAAAACATTCAGTACTTC.

The chain is built from TRBV10-3 and TRBJ2-7; 7 bases fit TRBD1. V lost 6 bases to trimming and J lost 4 bases; unmatched junction nucleotides: 6. Germline CDR1 is ENHRY and CDR2 is SYGVKD. This CDR3 has 13 amino acids. The CDR3 region is CAISRDSTYEQYF. CDR3 nucleotide sequence: TGTGCCATCAGCCGGGACAGCACATACGAGCAGTACTTC.